Sequencing of this TCR beta chain was carried out in a study of CXCR3-negative and CXCR3-positive naive CD8 T cells. Broader study findings: TRB CDR3 hydrophobicity was greater in CXCR3-positive naive cells than in CXCR3-negative naive cells.

Remarks on this clonotype: What it binds is not known.

Germline V gene data show CDR1 as SQVTM and CDR2 as ANQGSEA. This CDR3 comprises 15 residues. The TRB libraries of cDNA were built by UMI-labeled 5' RACE. No DNA is given; TCRdb re-called the 5' RACE reads and lists each CDR3 protein once. This sample carries 60,000 to 65,000 distinct CDR3 sequences, with roughly 0.8% going to the ten biggest clones. The genes are TRBV29-1 and TRBJ2-7; TCRdb designates TRBD1, a call that cannot be tested without DNA. The TCR was taken from a human donor in good health. Some clones in this sample may be carry-over from other donors' samples. The specimen sequenced was naive CXCR3+ CD8+ T cells from blood. As for subset: CD45RO-CCR7+CD27+CD95- naive CD8+ T cells expressing CXCR3 (TNR3+). The CDR3 sequence: CSVERSGDSTYEQYF.